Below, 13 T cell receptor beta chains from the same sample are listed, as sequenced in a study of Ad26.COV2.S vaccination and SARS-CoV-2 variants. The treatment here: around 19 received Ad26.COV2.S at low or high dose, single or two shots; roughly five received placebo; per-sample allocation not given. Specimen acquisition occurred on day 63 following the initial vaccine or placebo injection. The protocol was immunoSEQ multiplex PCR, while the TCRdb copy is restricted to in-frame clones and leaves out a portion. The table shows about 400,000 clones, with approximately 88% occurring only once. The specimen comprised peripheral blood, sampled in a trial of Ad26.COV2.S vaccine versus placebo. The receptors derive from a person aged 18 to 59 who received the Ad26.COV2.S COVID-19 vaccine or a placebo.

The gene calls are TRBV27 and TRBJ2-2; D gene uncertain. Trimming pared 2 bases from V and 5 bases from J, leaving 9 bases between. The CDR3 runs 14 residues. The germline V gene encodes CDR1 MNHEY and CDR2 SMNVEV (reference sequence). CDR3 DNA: TGTGCCAGCAGTTTACAAGGTTTGACCGGGGAGCTGTTTTTT. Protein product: CASSLQGLTGELFF.

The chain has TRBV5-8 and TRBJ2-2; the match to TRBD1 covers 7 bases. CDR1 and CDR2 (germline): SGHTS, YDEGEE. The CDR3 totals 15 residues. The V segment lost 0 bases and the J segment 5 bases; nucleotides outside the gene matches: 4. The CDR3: CASSLEGTATGELFF. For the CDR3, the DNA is TGTGCCAGCAGCTTGGAAGGGACAGCTACCGGGGAGCTGTTTTTT.

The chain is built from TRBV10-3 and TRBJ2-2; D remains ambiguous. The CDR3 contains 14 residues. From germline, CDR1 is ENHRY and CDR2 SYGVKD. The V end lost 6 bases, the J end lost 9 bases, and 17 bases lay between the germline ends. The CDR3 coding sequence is TGTGCCATCAGCCCCTTTGAGGTGGATCGGGAGCTGTTTTTT. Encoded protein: CAISPFEVDRELFF.

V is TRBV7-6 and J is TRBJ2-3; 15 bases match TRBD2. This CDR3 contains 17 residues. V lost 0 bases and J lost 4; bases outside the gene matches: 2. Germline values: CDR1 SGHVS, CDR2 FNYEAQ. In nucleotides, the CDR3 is TGTGCCAGCAGCTTAGCCAGGACTAGCGGGGGGGCAGATACGCAGTATTTT. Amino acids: CASSLARTSGGADTQYF.

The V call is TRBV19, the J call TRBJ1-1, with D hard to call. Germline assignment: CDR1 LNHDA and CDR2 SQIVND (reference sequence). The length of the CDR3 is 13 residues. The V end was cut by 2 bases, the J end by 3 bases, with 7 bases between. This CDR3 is CASSIRADTEAFF. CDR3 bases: TGTGCCAGTAGTATAAGAGCCGACACTGAAGCTTTCTTT.

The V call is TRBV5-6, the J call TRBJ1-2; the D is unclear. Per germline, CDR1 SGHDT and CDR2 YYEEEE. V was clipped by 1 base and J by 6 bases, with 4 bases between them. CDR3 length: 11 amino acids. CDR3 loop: CASSLLNGYTF. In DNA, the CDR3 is TGTGCCAGCAGCTTGCTAAATGGCTACACCTTC.

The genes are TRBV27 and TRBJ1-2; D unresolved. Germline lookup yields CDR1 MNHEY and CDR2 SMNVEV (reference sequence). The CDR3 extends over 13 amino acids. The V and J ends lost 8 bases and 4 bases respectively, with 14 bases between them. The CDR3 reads CASRPAGPYGYTF. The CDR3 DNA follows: TGTGCCAGCCGGCCTGCGGGCCCCTATGGCTACACCTTC.

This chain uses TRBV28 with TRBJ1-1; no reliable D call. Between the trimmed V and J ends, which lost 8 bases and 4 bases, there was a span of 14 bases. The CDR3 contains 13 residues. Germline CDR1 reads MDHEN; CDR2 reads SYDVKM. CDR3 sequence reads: CASGTGGFTEAFF. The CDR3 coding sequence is TGTGCCAGCGGCACGGGAGGATTCACTGAAGCTTTCTTT.

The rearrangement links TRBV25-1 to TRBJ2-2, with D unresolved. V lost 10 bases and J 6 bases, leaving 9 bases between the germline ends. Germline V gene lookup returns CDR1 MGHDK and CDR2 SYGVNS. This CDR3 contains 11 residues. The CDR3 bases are TGTGCCACCTACTTTTCCGGGGAGCTGTTTTTT. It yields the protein CATYFSGELFF.

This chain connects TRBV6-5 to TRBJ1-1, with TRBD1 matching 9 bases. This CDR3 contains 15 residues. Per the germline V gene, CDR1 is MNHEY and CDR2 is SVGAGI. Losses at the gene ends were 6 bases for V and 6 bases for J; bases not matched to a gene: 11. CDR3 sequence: CASSPVRGQGSEAFF. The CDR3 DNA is TGTGCCAGCAGCCCGGTTAGGGGACAGGGCTCTGAAGCTTTCTTT.

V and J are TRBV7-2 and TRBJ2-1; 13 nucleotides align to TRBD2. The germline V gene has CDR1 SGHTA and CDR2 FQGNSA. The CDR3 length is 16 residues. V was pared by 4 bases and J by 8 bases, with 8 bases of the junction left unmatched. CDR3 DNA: TGTGCCAGCAGCTCCTGGACTAGCGGGGGCCCGGATGAGCAGTTCTTC. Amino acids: CASSSWTSGGPDEQFF.

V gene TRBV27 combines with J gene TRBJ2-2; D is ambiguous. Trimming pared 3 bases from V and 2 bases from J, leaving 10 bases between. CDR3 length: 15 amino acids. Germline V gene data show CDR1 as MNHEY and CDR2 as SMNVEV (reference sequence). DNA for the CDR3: TGTGCCAGCAGTTTTGGGCTCCTAAACACCGGGGAGCTGTTTTTT. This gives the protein CASSFGLLNTGELFF.

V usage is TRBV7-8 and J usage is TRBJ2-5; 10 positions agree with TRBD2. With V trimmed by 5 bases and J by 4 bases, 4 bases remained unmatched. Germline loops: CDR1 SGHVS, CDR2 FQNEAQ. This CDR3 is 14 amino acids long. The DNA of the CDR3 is TGTGCCAGCAGCACCCCTAGCGGGGGAGAGACCCAGTACTTC. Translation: CASSTPSGGETQYF. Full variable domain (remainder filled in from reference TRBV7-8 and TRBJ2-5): GAGVSQSPRYKVAKRGQDVALRCDPISGHVSLFWYQQALGQGPEFLTYFQNEAQLDKSGLPSDRFFAERPEGSVSTLKIQRTQQEDSAVYLCASSTPSGGETQYFGPGTRLLVL.